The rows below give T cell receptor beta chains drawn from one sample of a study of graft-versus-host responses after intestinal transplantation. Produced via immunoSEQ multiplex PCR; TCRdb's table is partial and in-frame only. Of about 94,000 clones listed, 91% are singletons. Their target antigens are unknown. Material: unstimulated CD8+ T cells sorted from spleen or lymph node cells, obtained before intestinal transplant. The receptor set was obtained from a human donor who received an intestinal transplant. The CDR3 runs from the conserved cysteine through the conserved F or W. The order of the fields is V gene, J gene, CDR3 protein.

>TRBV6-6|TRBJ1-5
CASTQGGNQPQHF
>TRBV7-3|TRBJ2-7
CASSQTGGEQDEQYF
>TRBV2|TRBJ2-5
CASSGGLGEEETQYF
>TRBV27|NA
CASSFQGLAEQYF
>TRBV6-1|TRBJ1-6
CASSEWGLDANF
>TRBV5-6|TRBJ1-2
CASSLSGLLDYGYTF
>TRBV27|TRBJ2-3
CASRSGVNTDTQYF
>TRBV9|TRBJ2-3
CASGPNTQYF
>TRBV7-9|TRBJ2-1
CASSLTGSFYNEQFF
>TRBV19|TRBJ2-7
CASSIDDSGTYEQYF
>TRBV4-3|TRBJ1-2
CASSQGGGLYGYTF
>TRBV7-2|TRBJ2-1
CASSLGGLAGPISEQFF
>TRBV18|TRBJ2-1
CASSPFEGSYNEQFF
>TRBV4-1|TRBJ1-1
CASSQRQDLNTEAFF
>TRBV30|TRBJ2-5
CAWSTGTGQETQYF